This TCR beta chain appears in the sequencing data of a study of blood T cell repertoires in COVID-19. Study at large: Some COVID-19 samples were acute and others convalescent; all came from the United States, Italy and Spain. Sources were T cells, B-cell-depleted T cells, or PBMCs; the material itself was cDNA or gDNA.

Looked up from germline, CDR1 is SEHNR and CDR2 is FQNEAQ (reference sequence). The CDR3 length is 13 residues. V dropped 3 bases and J dropped 4 bases, with 8 bases sitting between them. Under the authors' procedure: Nucleated cell counts were estimated from reference gene primer amplification. Clones were sequenced by immunoSEQ multiplex PCR, and TCRdb holds only the in-frame ones, with some missing. V, J and clone size are taken as reported in that table, and D and trimming were inferred from the DNA itself. Of 71,000 or so clones listed, 90% are singletons. J is TRBJ2-3 and V is TRBV7-9, with D unclear. Material for sequencing was peripheral blood. The sequence derives from a young woman with acute or convalescent COVID-19. The CDR3 DNA reads as TGTGCCAGCAGCTTCTCCCAGGCAGATACGCAGTATTTT. Its translation: CASSFSQADTQYF.